This T cell receptor beta chain was documented in a study of beta chain features in type 1 diabetes. Worth noting for this clone: Antigen unknown.

Isolated RNA was reverse transcribed in full, so expressed TCRB transcripts were sequenced. The protocol was immunoSEQ multiplex PCR, while the TCRdb copy is restricted to in-frame clones and leaves out a portion. In the table there are about 160,000 clones, 8.5% to 10% of which are singletons. Study-wide results and limits: Patients with type 1 diabetes carried fewer insertions and had more deletions at their VDJ junctions. Moderate yet significant TCRB CDR3 shortening was seen in Type 1 diabetes patients in all four CD4+ subsets.

The receptor comes from a woman in her twenties or thirties with type 1 diabetes. The sequencing sample was made of central memory CD4+ T cells from blood.

The CDR3 spells CASSPQQGRGYTF. As DNA, the CDR3 is TGTGCCAGCAGCCCGCAACAGGGGCGAGGCTACACCTTC. The chain is built from TRBV7-9 and TRBJ1-2; TRBD1 aligns across 7 bases. The CDR3 has 13 amino acids. CDR1 and CDR2 from the germline V gene are SEHNR and FQNEAQ (reference sequence). V was pared by 5 bases and J by 8 bases, with 8 bases of the junction left unmatched.